Listed below are T cell receptor beta chains from one sample, sequenced in a study of T-cell reconstitution after alpha-beta-depleted transplantation in children. TCRdb re-called the PCR reads with MiXCR, one entry per CDR3 protein. The sample shows around 480,000 distinct CDR3 sequences, around a third of them seen only once. The material sequenced was PBMCs from the stem cell graft donor, taken from the stem cell graft. The receptors were sampled from a human donor who donated a stem cell graft to a child with aplastic anemia. The conserved cysteine and the conserved F or W are not part of the CDR3 here. Each record gives: J gene, V gene, CDR3 protein.

J gene: TRBJ1-1
V gene: TRBV7-6
CDR3 protein: ASSLGGAMNTEAF

J gene: TRBJ2-2
V gene: TRBV27
CDR3 protein: ASERAGGGRPAELF

J gene: TRBJ1-1
V gene: TRBV18
CDR3 protein: ASLPGQENTEAF

J gene: TRBJ1-2
V gene: TRBV20-1
CDR3 protein: SAKQGLGYT

J gene: TRBJ1-2
V gene: TRBV24-1
CDR3 protein: ATSDSSLGSPGAYGYT

J gene: TRBJ2-2
V gene: TRBV7-2
CDR3 protein: ASSLGTSGSGELF

J gene: TRBJ1-1
V gene: TRBV27
CDR3 protein: ASSPFGVSDTEAF

J gene: TRBJ1-5
V gene: TRBV7-8
CDR3 protein: ASSFPAANSNQPQH

J gene: TRBJ2-1
V gene: TRBV12-3/TRBV12-4
CDR3 protein: ASSLTSGLTYNEQF

J gene: TRBJ1-4
V gene: TRBV6-1
CDR3 protein: ASSKARALNEKLF

J gene: TRBJ1-4
V gene: TRBV5-6
CDR3 protein: ASSLWTGNEKLF

J gene: TRBJ2-1
V gene: TRBV24-1
CDR3 protein: ATSDERWTPTPGEQF

J gene: TRBJ1-5
V gene: TRBV15
CDR3 protein: ATSRGDGSNQPQH